This TCR beta chain is from a study of T-cell memory formation after mild COVID-19. The CDR3 runs to 15 residues. With 0 bases clipped from V and 4 bases from J, the junction kept 6 bases outside the gene matches. Germline V gene sequence: CDR1 DFQATT, CDR2 SNEGSKA (reference sequence). Whole-study results and caveats: Several responding clones turned up in pre-infection memory, indicating that cross-reactive memory may have taken part. Contracting clones from day 15 to 85 showed balanced CD4/CD8; later expanders favored CD4+. Mainly CM and EM harbored the contracting CD4+ clones; mainly EMRA harbored the CD8+ ones.

A 5'RACE reaction primed in the constant segment made cDNA libraries of TCR alpha and TCR beta, and these carried sample barcodes and UMIs. Via MiXCR, TCRdb re-called the 5' RACE reads, giving one row per CDR3 protein. The sample gives under 400,000 distinct CDR3 sequences, 25% to 30% of which show up once; roughly 13% is in the top ten. Turning to this clonotype: Its antigen is as yet unknown.

This clonotype was obtained from an adult woman who had mild COVID-19 (a few samples of this study predate the infection). Cell type and time point are not known. Specimen: PBMCs or a T cell subset sorted from them (not recorded which). The chain employs TRBV20-1 and TRBJ2-7, with 10 bases identical to TRBD2. This CDR3 is CSARDRGTSVYEQYF. The DNA for the CDR3 is TGCAGTGCTAGAGATCGTGGGACTAGCGTGTACGAGCAGTACTTC.